Presented here are 7 T cell receptor beta chains from one specimen sequenced in a study of T cells in Graves' hyperthyroidism and ophthalmopathy (dated by TCRdb to 2018 to 2020). The library was built by means of multiplex PCR. This sample was sequenced with an Illumina HiSeq 2000. TCR beta CDR3 regions were amplified from RNA transcripts. The first round of RT-PCR for the TCR CDR3 was performed with the HTBI primer set and the Qiagen OneStep RT-PCR kit. The public reads were reanalyzed by TCRdb: fastp trimming at Q25, MiXCR alignment, in-frame beta chains only. Each entry merges the rows of one CDR3 protein and shows their most common DNA and genes. This sample has approximately 520,000 distinct CDR3 sequences in its table, and less than 25% of those were observed once. The top ten constitute around 27% of the sample. The sample was blood. The receptors derive from a young man with Graves' hyperthyroidism.

This chain connects TRBV12-3 or TRBV12-4 to TRBJ1-2; 8 nucleotides match TRBD1. Losses at the gene ends were 2 bases for V and 4 bases for J; bases not matched to a gene: 3. The CDR3 is 14 amino acids. CDR3 nucleotide sequence: TGTGCCAGCAGTTTATCGGACAGGGCCTATGGCTACACCTTC. Its translation: CASSLSDRAYGYTF.

This clonotype was picked up many times. The CDR3 coding sequence is TGTGCCAGCGGACAAGAGTTCACTGAAGCTTTCTTT. Amino acid sequence: CASGQEFTEAFF. V and J are TRBV2 and TRBJ1-1, with D possibly TRBD1 on 5 matching bases. The CDR3 loop spans 12 amino acids. The V end was cut by 8 bases, the J end by 4 bases, with 11 bases between. The germline CDR1 and CDR2 sequences are SNHLY and FYNNEI.

This clonotype was seen repeatedly, ten times or more. CDR3 in DNA: TGCAGTGCTAGAGCGGGCAGGGCAAGGTCGGACGAGCAGTACTTC. Translating it yields CSARAGRARSDEQYF. The chain couples TRBV20-1 to TRBJ2-7; maybe TRBD1 (5 bases). Germline lookup yields CDR1 DFQATT and CDR2 SNEGSKA (reference sequence). V lost 1 base and J lost 5, with 18 bases in between. The CDR3 is 15 residues long.

This clonotype was seen at least ten times. V and J are TRBV19 and TRBJ1-1, with D unresolved. The V end lost 6 bases, the J end lost 2 bases, and 10 bases lay between the germline ends. CDR1 and CDR2 (germline): LNHDA, SQIVND (reference sequence). The CDR3 consists of 13 residues. The CDR3 DNA is TGTGCCAGTAGAGAGGCTTTAAACACTGAAGCTTTCTTT. Amino acid sequence: CASREALNTEAFF.

CDR3 DNA: TGTGCCAGCAGGGGATTGCGGGGGGCGAACACCGGGGAGCTGTTTTTT. Protein product: CASRGLRGANTGELFF. The V gene is TRBV25-1, the J gene TRBJ2-2, with TRBD2 identical over 8 bases. V gave up 6 bases and J gave up 0 bases; unmatched junction bases: 6. In germline, CDR1 is MGHDK, CDR2 SYGVNS. The CDR3 spans 16 residues.

There are many counts of this clonotype. The genes are TRBV7-8 and TRBJ1-1; 8 bases fit TRBD1. The ends lost 5 bases at V and 3 bases at J; junction bases unmatched: 5. Germline V lookup: CDR1 SGHVS, CDR2 FQNEAQ. The CDR3 totals 14 residues. The CDR3 reads CASSVQGVYTEAFF. The CDR3 nucleotides are TGTGCCAGCAGCGTACAGGGGGTTTACACTGAAGCTTTCTTT.

This clonotype was observed a few times. This CDR3 reads CASSSGAVQPQHF. CDR3 DNA sequence: TGTGCCAGTAGTTCAGGGGCCGTCCAGCCCCAGCATTTT. This chain links TRBV19 with TRBJ1-5; tentatively, D is TRBD1 (6 bases). The CDR3 spans 13 residues. The V gene lost 5 bases and the J gene lost 7 bases, with 12 bases spanning the gap. The germline CDR1 and CDR2 sequences are LNHDA and SQIVND (reference sequence).